The 28 T cell receptor beta chains reported below all come from one sample, sequenced in a study of T cell changes during pregnancy in multiple sclerosis. Data came from immunoSEQ multiplex PCR; TCRdb stores just in-frame clones and leaves some out. The profile covers under 70,000 clones, with just over 90% appearing a single time and 1% to 1.5% taken by the ten largest. Sample: peripheral blood, taken in the second trimester of pregnancy. These receptors were obtained from a female donor with multiple sclerosis, enrolled in a pregnancy study.

The J gene is TRBJ2-3, the V gene TRBV2, with 9 bases fitting TRBD1. CDR3 size: 15 residues. V gave up 8 bases and J gave up 2 bases; unmatched junction bases: 8. Germline V gives CDR1 SNHLY, CDR2 FYNNEI. In nucleotides, the CDR3 is TGTGCCAGCGGGGGCGGGACAGGGAACACAGATACGCAGTATTTT. Encoded protein: CASGGGTGNTDTQYF.

The J gene is TRBJ2-3, the V gene TRBV5-5; D perhaps matches TRBD1 (6 bases). V lost 4 bases and J 4 bases, leaving 13 bases between the germline ends. Germline V lookup: CDR1 SGHKS, CDR2 YYEKEE (reference sequence). The CDR3 is made up of 14 amino acids. The CDR3 DNA follows: TGTGCCAGCAGCCGAACAGGGACCGCAGATACGCAGTATTTT. Amino acid sequence: CASSRTGTADTQYF.

In this sample, this clone turned up once. This rearrangement joins TRBV27 to TRBJ2-7, with D hard to call. V lost 7 bases to trimming and J lost 0 bases, with 16 bases between them. CDR3 size: 15 residues. The germline CDR1 and CDR2 sequences are MNHEY and SMNVEV (reference sequence). The CDR3 here is CASTLGPGTSYEQYF. As DNA, the CDR3 is TGTGCCAGCACCCTTGGGCCTGGAACCTCCTACGAGCAGTACTTC.

The chain carries TRBV6-6 and TRBJ1-1; tentatively, D is TRBD1 (5 bases). The V gene lost 6 bases and the J gene lost 4 bases, with 15 bases spanning the gap. There are 14 residues in the CDR3. Germline CDR1 MNHNY, CDR2 SVGAGI (reference sequence). This CDR3 reads CASRTGTPGTEAFF. The CDR3 DNA reads as TGTGCCAGCAGAACCGGGACTCCTGGCACTGAAGCTTTCTTT.

This clone was seen once. Here the CDR3 reads CASSLTTPTPSYEQYF. As DNA, the CDR3 is TGCGCCAGCAGCTTAACAACACCTACCCCTAGCTACGAGCAGTACTTC. The rearrangement uses TRBV5-1 and TRBJ2-7; D gene ambiguous. The CDR3 covers 16 residues. The germline V gene encodes CDR1 SGHRS and CDR2 YFSETQ. V was clipped by 2 bases and J by 3 bases, with 18 bases between them.

The rearrangement links TRBV7-2 to TRBJ1-2; D is undetermined. The ends were cut back, 3 bases at V and 2 bases at J, with 13 bases in the middle. CDR1 SGHTA and CDR2 FQGNSA come from the germline V gene. This CDR3 is built from 15 residues. As DNA, the CDR3 is TGTGCCAGCAGCTTCCCCAGGCAACCAAACTATGGCTACACCTTC. Protein product: CASSFPRQPNYGYTF.

The chain employs TRBV28 and TRBJ1-6; D is perhaps TRBD1 (6 bases). V gave up 2 bases and J gave up 7 bases, with 15 bases separating them. CDR3 length: 16 residues. CDR1 and CDR2 from the germline V gene are MDHEN and SYDVKM. The CDR3 nucleotides are TGTGCCAGCAGTTTACGTTCAGGGGTGGGGAATTCACCCCTCCACTTT. Its protein is CASSLRSGVGNSPLHF. The variable domain in full, completed from reference TRBV28 and TRBJ1-6, reads DVKVTQSSRYLVKRTGEKVFLECVQDMDHENMFWYRQDPGLGLRLIYFSYDVKMKEKGDIPEGYSVSREKKERFSLILESASTNQTSMYLCASSLRSGVGNSPLHFGNGTRLTVT.

This chain uses TRBV30 with TRBJ2-7, with TRBD1 matching 7 bases. The CDR3 loop spans 17 amino acids. Germline CDR1 reads GTSNPN; CDR2 reads SVGIG (reference sequence). Unmatched junction bases numbered 15, after V lost 0 bases and J lost 4 bases. The CDR3 protein is CAWSVLGQGETNYEQYF. CDR3 DNA: TGTGCCTGGAGTGTTCTAGGGCAGGGGGAGACCAATTACGAGCAGTACTTC.

The chain uses TRBV30 and TRBJ2-5; 7 nucleotides line up with TRBD1. The CDR3 has 16 amino acids. Unmatched junction bases numbered 9, after V lost 2 bases and J lost 0 bases. The germline V gene encodes CDR1 GTSNPN and CDR2 SVGIG (reference sequence). The CDR3 bases are TGTGCCTGGAGTACCACCGGGACAGAGTACCAAGAGACCCAGTACTTC. It specifies CAWSTTGTEYQETQYF.

This chain connects TRBV11-2 to TRBJ1-2; maybe TRBD1 (5 bases). V lost 3 bases to trimming and J lost 4 bases, with 15 bases between them. The CDR3 extends over 15 amino acids. The germline gives CDR1 SGHAT, CDR2 FQNNGV. CDR3 nucleotides: TGTGCCAGCAGCTTGGGAGGGGAAGGGGCCTATGGCTACACCTTC. This codes for CASSLGGEGAYGYTF.

The CDR3 is CASSSLAGELGYGYTF. CDR3 in DNA: TGTGCCAGCAGCTCCTTGGCGGGGGAATTAGGCTATGGCTACACCTTC. The chain is built from TRBV13 and TRBJ1-2, with a tentative D call TRBD1 (5 bases). The germline V gene encodes CDR1 PRHDT and CDR2 FYEKMQ (reference sequence). The ends were cut back, 4 bases at V and 4 bases at J, with 19 bases in the middle. The CDR3 runs 16 residues.

The V gene is TRBV7-9, the J gene TRBJ1-1; D remains ambiguous. CDR3 length: 14 residues. Looked up from germline, CDR1 is SEHNR and CDR2 is FQNEAQ (reference sequence). Trimming cost V 5 bases and J 8 bases, with 18 bases left between them. CDR3 DNA sequence: TGTGCCAGCAGCCCCCGAACACATGCTTTGGAAGCTTTCTTT. Translating gives CASSPRTHALEAFF.

The V gene is TRBV6-6, the J gene TRBJ1-6; possible D gene TRBD1, 6 bases. The germline V gene encodes CDR1 MNHNY and CDR2 SVGAGI (reference sequence). Trimming left V 8 bases short and J 9 bases short, with 14 bases between. This CDR3 is 13 amino acids long. The CDR3 is CASLTPGASPLHF. The CDR3 nucleotides read TGTGCCAGCCTCACTCCAGGGGCTTCACCCCTCCACTTT.

The chain is built from TRBV10-2 and TRBJ1-1; D uncertain. V was pared by 6 bases and J by 0 bases, with 8 bases between. Germline CDR1 WSHSY, CDR2 SAAADI. CDR3 length: 13 residues. CDR3 region: CASRQLLNTEAFF. The CDR3 nucleotides are TGCGCCAGCAGACAGCTTTTGAACACTGAAGCTTTCTTT.

In its sample, this clone was seen once. V gene TRBV9 combines with J gene TRBJ1-3; D gene unclear. Trimming pared 3 bases from V and 0 bases from J, leaving 7 bases between. The CDR3 contains 14 residues. Germline assignment: CDR1 SGDLS and CDR2 YYNGEE. The CDR3: CASSAIVSGNTIYF. In nucleotides, the CDR3 is TGTGCCAGCAGCGCCATAGTCTCTGGAAACACCATATATTTT.

This clone appeared a single time. V usage is TRBV29-1 and J usage is TRBJ1-2, with a weak D call TRBD1 (5 bases). Germline V gene sequence: CDR1 SQVTM, CDR2 ANQGSEA. V was trimmed by 6 bases and J by 0 bases, leaving 11 bases between them. CDR3 length equals 13 residues. CDR3 residues: CSVTGDTNYGYTF. The CDR3 nucleotides read TGCAGCGTCACAGGAGACACTAACTATGGCTACACCTTC.

Comment on this clone: Within the sample, other DNA sequences also encode this same CDR3. V usage is TRBV2 and J usage is TRBJ2-7, with D unclear. The length of the CDR3 is 12 residues. Trimming took 4 bases from V and 1 from J, leaving 5 bases between them. CDR1 is SNHLY and CDR2 is FYNNEI in the germline V gene. The CDR3 here is CASSGQSYEQYF. The CDR3 region has the DNA TGTGCCAGCAGTGGTCAGTCCTACGAGCAGTACTTC.

The rearrangement uses TRBV18 and TRBJ1-1; 9 bases fit TRBD1. The trim removed 6 bases at V and 4 bases at J, leaving 6 bases unmatched. There are 14 residues in the CDR3. Per the germline V gene, CDR1 is KGHSH and CDR2 is LQKENI. CDR3 amino acids: CASSTQTGGTEAFF. The CDR3 coding sequence is TGTGCCAGCTCCACACAGACAGGGGGCACTGAAGCTTTCTTT.

This clone has only a few counts. The chain links TRBV10-1 to TRBJ2-7; D is possibly TRBD1 (5 bases). The CDR3 runs 13 residues. Per the germline V gene, CDR1 is WNHNN and CDR2 is SYGVQD (reference sequence). The V end lost 4 bases, the J end lost 2 bases, and 9 bases lay between the germline ends. CDR3 region: CASSGGSAYEQYF. CDR3 nucleotides: TGCGCCAGCAGTGGGGGCTCGGCCTACGAGCAGTACTTC.

The chain is built from TRBV15 and TRBJ2-3; weak D call: TRBD2 (7 bases). The CDR3 is made up of 17 amino acids. In germline, CDR1 is LNHNV, CDR2 YYDKDF (reference sequence). The germline V and J ends were trimmed by 0 bases and 1 base, with 14 bases remaining between them. The CDR3 nucleotides are TGTGCCACCAGCAGAGAAGGGGGGGGGCGCGGCACAGATACGCAGTATTTT. Residues: CATSREGGGRGTDTQYF.

In this sample, this clone turned up a few times. V is TRBV21-1 and J is TRBJ1-6; the table's D gene call, TRBD1, was not cross checked with the DNA. TRBV21-1 is given as a pseudogene. The CDR3 has 16 amino acids. CDR3 loop: CASSKPRTGMLSPLHF. CDR3 bases: TGTGCCAGCAGCAAACCCCGGACAGGGATGCTTTCACCCCTCCACTTT.

The V gene is TRBV5-8, the J gene TRBJ2-1; D gene ambiguous. The CDR3 has 16 amino acids. V was clipped by 2 bases and J by 0 bases, with 12 bases between them. Germline V gene sequence: CDR1 SGHTS, CDR2 YDEGEE. The CDR3: CASSFHSSRSYNEQFF. The CDR3 DNA sequence: TGTGCCAGCAGCTTTCACAGCTCTCGCTCCTACAATGAGCAGTTCTTC.

This chain joins TRBV11-3 and TRBJ2-3, with a possible D match to TRBD1 (6 bases). The CDR3 extends over 13 amino acids. Between the trimmed V and J ends, which lost 5 bases and 6 bases, there was a span of 12 bases. Germline V gene lookup returns CDR1 SGHNT and CDR2 YENEEA. CDR3 protein: CASSLQGSDTQYF. The DNA for the CDR3 is TGTGCCAGCAGCCTTCAGGGGTCTGATACGCAGTATTTT.

In its sample, this clone was seen once. The chain recombines TRBV27 with TRBJ2-7; tentative D call: TRBD1 (6 bases). Germline V gene sequence: CDR1 MNHEY, CDR2 SMNVEV (reference sequence). The CDR3 is 13 amino acids. V lost 3 bases to trimming and J lost 3 bases, with 9 bases between them. For the CDR3, the DNA is TGTGCCAGCAGTTTGACAGGTAGCTACGAGCAGTACTTC. Protein sequence: CASSLTGSYEQYF.

The chain has TRBV27 and TRBJ1-1, with D possibly being TRBD1 (5 bases). The CDR3 contains 15 residues. CDR1 MNHEY and CDR2 SMNVEV come from the germline V gene (reference sequence). V lost 6 bases, J lost 1 base, and 15 bases lay in between. In DNA form, the CDR3 reads TGTGCCAGCAGCCCTTGGGGCAGGGCGAACACTGAAGCTTTCTTT. This gives the protein CASSPWGRANTEAFF.

The chain links TRBV5-6 to TRBJ2-1, with TRBD2 matching 7 bases. Per germline, CDR1 SGHDT and CDR2 YYEEEE. The CDR3 covers 14 residues. V was pared by 2 bases and J by 4 bases, with 3 bases of the junction left unmatched. In DNA, the CDR3 is TGTGCCAGCAGCTTTAGCGGGCGATACAATGAGCAGTTCTTC. Amino acid sequence: CASSFSGRYNEQFF.

This sequence joins TRBV7-9 and TRBJ1-2; possible D gene TRBD1, 5 bases. Germline loops: CDR1 SEHNR, CDR2 FQNEAQ (reference sequence). V lost 5 bases and J 0 bases, leaving 16 bases between the germline ends. CDR3 length equals 16 residues. CDR3 residues: CASSPSGGLANYGYTF. DNA for the CDR3: TGTGCCAGCAGCCCGAGCGGGGGATTAGCTAACTATGGCTACACCTTC.

V usage is TRBV5-1 and J usage is TRBJ2-5; 8 bases map to TRBD1. The trim removed 4 bases at V and 5 bases at J, leaving 16 bases unmatched. The CDR3 spans 17 residues. Germline V lookup: CDR1 SGHRS, CDR2 YFSETQ. The CDR3 sequence: CASSTGRTGTLGETQYF. CDR3 sequence (DNA): TGCGCCAGCAGCACCGGCCGGACAGGGACTTTGGGGGAGACCCAGTACTTC.